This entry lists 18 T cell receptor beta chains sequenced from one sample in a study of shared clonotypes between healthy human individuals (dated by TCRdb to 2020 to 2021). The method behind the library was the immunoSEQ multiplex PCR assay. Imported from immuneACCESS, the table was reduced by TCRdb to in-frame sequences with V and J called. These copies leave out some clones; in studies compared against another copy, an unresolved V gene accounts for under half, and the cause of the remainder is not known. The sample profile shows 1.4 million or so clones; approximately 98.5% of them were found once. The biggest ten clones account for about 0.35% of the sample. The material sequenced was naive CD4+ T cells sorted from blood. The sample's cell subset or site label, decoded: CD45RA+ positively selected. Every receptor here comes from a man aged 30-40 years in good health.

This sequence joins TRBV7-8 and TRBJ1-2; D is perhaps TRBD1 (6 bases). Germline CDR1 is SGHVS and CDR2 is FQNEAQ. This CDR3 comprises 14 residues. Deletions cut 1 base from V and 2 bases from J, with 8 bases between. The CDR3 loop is CASSLGDKNYGYTF. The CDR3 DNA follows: TGTGCCAGCAGCTTAGGGGACAAGAACTATGGCTACACCTTC.

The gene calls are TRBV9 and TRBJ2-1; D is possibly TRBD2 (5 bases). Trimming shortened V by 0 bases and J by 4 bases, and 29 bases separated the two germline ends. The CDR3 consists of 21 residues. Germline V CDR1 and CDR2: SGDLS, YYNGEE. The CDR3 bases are TGTGCCAGCAGCGTAGCCCCTCCGATAGAAGGACTCCCTCCGAGATACAATGAGCAGTTCTTC. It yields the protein CASSVAPPIEGLPPRYNEQFF.

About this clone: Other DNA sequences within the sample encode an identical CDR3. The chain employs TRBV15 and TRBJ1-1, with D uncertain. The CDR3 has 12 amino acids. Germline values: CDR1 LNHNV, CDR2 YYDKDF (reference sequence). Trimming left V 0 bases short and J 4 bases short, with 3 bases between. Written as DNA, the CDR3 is TGTGCCACCAGCAGAGACCGCACTGAAGCTTTCTTT. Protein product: CATSRDRTEAFF. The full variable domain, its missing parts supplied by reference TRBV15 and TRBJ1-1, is DAMVIQNPRYQVTQFGKPVTLSCSQTLNHNVMYWYQQKSSQAPKLLFHYYDKDFNNEADTPDNFQSRRPNTSFCFLDIRSPGLGDTAMYLCATSRDRTEAFFGQGTRLTVV.

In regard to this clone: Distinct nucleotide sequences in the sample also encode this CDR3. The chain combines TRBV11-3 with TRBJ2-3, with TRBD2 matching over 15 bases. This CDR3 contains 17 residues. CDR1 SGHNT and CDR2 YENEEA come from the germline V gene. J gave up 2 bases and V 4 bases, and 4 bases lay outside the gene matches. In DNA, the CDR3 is TGTGCCAGCAGCTCCCGGACTAGCGGGAGGGCCACAGATACGCAGTATTTT. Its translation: CASSSRTSGRATDTQYF.

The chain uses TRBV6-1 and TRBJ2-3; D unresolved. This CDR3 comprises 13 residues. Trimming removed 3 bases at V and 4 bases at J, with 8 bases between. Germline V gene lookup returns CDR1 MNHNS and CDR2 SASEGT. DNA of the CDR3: TGTGCCAGCAGTGAGGCAAGAGCAGATACGCAGTATTTT. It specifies CASSEARADTQYF.

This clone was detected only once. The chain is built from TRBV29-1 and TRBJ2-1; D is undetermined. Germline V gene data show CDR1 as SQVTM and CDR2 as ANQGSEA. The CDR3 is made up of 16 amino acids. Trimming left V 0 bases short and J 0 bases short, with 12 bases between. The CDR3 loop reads CSVEDPGSPSYNEQFF. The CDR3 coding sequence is TGCAGCGTTGAAGATCCAGGCTCCCCCTCCTACAATGAGCAGTTCTTC.

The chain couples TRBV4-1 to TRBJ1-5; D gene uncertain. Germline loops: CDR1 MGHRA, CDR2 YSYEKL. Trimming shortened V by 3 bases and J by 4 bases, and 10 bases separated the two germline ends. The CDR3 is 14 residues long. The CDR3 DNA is TGCGCCAGCAGCCATTTGGACGGGAATCAGCCCCAGCATTTT. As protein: CASSHLDGNQPQHF.

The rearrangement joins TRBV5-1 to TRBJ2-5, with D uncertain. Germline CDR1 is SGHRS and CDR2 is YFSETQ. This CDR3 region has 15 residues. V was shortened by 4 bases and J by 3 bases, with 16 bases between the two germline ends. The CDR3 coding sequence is TGCGCCAGCAGCCCTCGAGGCTACTGGGAAGAGACCCAGTACTTC. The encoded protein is CASSPRGYWEETQYF.

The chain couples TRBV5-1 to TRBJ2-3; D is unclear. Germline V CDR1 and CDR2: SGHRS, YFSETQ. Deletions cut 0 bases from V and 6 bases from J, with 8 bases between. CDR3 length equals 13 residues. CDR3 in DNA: TGCGCCAGCAGCTTGGTGGGTCCTGATACGCAGTATTTT. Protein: CASSLVGPDTQYF.

The CDR3 region has the DNA TGTGCCAGCAGCCCCTCTAGCGGGAGGGCAGATACGCAGTATTTT. It encodes CASSPSSGRADTQYF. The chain carries TRBV7-7 and TRBJ2-3; 12 bases are a match to TRBD2. CDR3 length: 15 amino acids. The junction had 4 bases not matched to a gene; V was cut back by 5 bases and J by 4 bases. Germline CDR1 reads SSHAT; CDR2 reads FNYEAQ (reference sequence). Filled out from reference TRBV7-7 and TRBJ2-3, the complete variable domain reads GAGVSQSPRYKVTKRGQDVTLRCDPISSHATLYWYQQALGQGPEFLTYFNYEAQPDKSGLPSDRFSAERPEGSISTLTIQRTEQRDSAMYRCASSPSSGRADTQYFGPGTRLTVL.

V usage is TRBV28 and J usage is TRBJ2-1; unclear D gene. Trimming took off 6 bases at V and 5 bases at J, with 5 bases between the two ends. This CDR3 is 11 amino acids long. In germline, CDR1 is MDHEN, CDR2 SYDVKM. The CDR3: CASRENNEQFF. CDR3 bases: TGTGCCAGCAGGGAAAACAATGAGCAGTTCTTC.

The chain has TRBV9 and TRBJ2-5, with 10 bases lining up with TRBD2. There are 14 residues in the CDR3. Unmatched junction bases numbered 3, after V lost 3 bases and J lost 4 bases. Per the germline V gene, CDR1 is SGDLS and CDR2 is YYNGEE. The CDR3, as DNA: TGTGCCAGCAGCGCTAGCGGGAGTGTAGAGACCCAGTACTTC. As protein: CASSASGSVETQYF.

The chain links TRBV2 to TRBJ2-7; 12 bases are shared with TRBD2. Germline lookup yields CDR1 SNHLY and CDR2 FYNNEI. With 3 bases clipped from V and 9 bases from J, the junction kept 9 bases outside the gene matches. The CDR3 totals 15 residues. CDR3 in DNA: TGTGCCAGCAGTGATTCTAGCGGGAGGGCTTCGGGGCAGTACTTC. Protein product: CASSDSSGRASGQYF.

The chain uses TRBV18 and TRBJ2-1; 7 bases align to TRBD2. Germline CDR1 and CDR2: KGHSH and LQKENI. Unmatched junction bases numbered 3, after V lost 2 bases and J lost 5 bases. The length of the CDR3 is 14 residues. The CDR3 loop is CASSPGDYNNEQFF. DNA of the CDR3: TGTGCCAGCTCACCAGGGGACTATAACAATGAGCAGTTCTTC. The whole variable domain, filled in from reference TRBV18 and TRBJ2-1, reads NAGVMQNPRHLVRRRGQEARLRCSPMKGHSHVYWYRQLPEEGLKFMVYLQKENIIDESGMPKERFSAEFPKEGPSILRIQQVVRGDSAAYFCASSPGDYNNEQFFGPGTRLTVL.

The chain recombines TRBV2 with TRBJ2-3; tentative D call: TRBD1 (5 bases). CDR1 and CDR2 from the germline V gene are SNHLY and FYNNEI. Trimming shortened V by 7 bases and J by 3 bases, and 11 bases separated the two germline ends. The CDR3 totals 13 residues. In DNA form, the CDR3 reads TGTGCCAGCAAGGAGAAGGGGACAGATACGCAGTATTTT. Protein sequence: CASKEKGTDTQYF.

The CDR3 region is CASSERPGVDTQYF. The CDR3 nucleotides are TGCGCCAGCAGTGAGCGGCCAGGGGTGGATACGCAGTATTTT. The gene calls are TRBV10-1 and TRBJ2-3, with D maybe TRBD1 (6 bases). Trimming left V 2 bases short and J 6 bases short, with 12 bases between. The germline V gene encodes CDR1 WNHNN and CDR2 SYGVQD (reference sequence). This CDR3 has 14 residues.

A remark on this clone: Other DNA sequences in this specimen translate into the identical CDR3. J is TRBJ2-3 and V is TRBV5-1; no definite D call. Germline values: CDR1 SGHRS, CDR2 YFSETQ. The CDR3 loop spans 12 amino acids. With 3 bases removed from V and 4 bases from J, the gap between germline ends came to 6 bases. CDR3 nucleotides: TGCGCCAGCAGCTATGGGGCAGATACGCAGTATTTT. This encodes CASSYGADTQYF.

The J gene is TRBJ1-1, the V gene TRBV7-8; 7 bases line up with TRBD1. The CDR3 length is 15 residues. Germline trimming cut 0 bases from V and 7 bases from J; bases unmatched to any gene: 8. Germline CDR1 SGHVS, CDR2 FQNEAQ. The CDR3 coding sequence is TGTGCCAGCAGCTTAGCGAAGGGGGCGAACGGTGAAGCTTTCTTT. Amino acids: CASSLAKGANGEAFF.